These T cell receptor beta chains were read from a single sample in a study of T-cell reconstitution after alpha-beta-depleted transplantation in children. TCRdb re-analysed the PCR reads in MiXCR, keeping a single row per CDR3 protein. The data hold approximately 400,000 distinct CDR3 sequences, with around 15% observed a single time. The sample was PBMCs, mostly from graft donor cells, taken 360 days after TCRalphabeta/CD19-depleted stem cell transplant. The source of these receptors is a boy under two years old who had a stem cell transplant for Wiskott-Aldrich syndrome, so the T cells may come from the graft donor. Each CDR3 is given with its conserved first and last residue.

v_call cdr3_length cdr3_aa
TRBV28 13 CASSFRGHSEQYF
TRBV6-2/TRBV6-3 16 CASSSTRSLMADTQYF
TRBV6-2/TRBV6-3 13 CASSYGPLYEQYF
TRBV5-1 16 CASSLGLAGAPHEQFF
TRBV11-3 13 CASSDSFTDTQYF
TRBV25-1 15 CASSDRTVYNSPLHF
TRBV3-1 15 CASSPYRTASYEQYF
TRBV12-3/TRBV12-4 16 CASSRKRGASTDTQYF
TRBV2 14 CASSVYGTSYGYTF
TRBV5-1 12 CASSVEYGELFF
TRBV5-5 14 CASSTPDRGETQYF
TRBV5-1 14 CASRNGHLTGELFF
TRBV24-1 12 CATSDSNQPQHF
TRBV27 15 CASSLRRDRDYEQYF
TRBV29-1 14 CSVVGTMNTGELFF
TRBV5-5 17 CASSLRSEQAGNTEAFF
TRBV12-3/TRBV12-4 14 CASSPRPQREKLFF
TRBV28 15 CASSLGGRVKNIQYF
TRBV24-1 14 CATSDRLAKGTQYF
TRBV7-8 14 CASSLGRVLYEQYF
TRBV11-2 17 CASSPSPNRGPNEKLFF
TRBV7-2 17 CASSYKTVQRWADTQYF
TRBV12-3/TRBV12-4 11 CASSSRDSPDF
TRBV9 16 CASSITGTGVFNEQFF
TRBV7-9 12 CASSSIPGEQYF
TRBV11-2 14 CASGDFAGGHEQFF
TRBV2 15 CASSEANYKYNEQFF
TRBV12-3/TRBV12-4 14 CASSFRGKSETQYF
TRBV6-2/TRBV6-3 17 CASSYLLESGSYNEQFF
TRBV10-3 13 CAIWGGRSTEAFF
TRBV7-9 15 CASSPPRTERNEQFF
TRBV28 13 CASSFLEGETQYF
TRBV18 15 CASSPDRGRSNEQFF
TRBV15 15 CATSRDQSLGNEQFF
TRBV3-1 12 CASTTRYNEQFF
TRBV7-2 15 CASSLAGGKSGELFF
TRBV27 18 CASSLSVGRGWNTGELFF
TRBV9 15 CASSTGLPPPHTQYF
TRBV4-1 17 CASSQDRLTANLAGYTF
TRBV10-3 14 CAISEPLPPYEQYF
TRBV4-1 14 CASSQEWGNQPQHF
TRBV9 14 CASSAGGTQETQYF
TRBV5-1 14 CASSPGTAPYEQYF
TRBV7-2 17 CASSYQTPPSGANVLTF
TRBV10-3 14 CAISVSAYNQPQHF
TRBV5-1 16 CASSLAGTPGTDTQYF
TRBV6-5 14 CASSYSRRNTEAFF
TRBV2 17 CASGRLTGGSAKNIQYF
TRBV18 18 CASSPHSASDVNPYEQYF
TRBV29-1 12 CSAGIAQETQYF
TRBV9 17 CASSVGYMGWGTDTQYF
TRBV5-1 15 CASSLAGGGSYEQYF
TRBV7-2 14 CASSLRGRALTQYF
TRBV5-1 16 CASSTLPLAGVETQYF
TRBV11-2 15 CASSTTGTSYNEQFF
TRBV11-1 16 CASSPGGHPNTGELFF
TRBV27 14 CASSGTAFYNEQFF
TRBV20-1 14 CSARIRNHTGELFF
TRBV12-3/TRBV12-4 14 CASSLVRRTGELFF
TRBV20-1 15 CSARSGTSRYNEQFF